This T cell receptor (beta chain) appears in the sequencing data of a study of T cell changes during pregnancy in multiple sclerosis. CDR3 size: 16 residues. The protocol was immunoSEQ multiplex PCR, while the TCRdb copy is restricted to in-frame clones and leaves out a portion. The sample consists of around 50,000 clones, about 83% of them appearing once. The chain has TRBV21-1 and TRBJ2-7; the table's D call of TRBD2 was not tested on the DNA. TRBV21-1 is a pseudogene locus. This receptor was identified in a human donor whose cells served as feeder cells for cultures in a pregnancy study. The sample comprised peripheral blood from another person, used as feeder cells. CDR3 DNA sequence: TGTGCCAGCAGCAAAAGTGAAGCGGGAGCCCCTCCCGAGCAGTACTTC. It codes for CASSKSEAGAPPEQYF.